A single sample gave rise to the 26 T cell receptor beta chains below, sequenced in a study of control samples from healthy donors and cancer patients. Assay: immunoSEQ multiplex PCR; the TCRdb copy retains only in-frame clones and omits some. Among roughly 130,000 clones, about 91% were seen once, and the ten largest hold just over 8.5%. The sample was blood. The receptors come from a young man in good health.

This chain uses TRBV6-5 with TRBJ1-1, with TRBD1 as a possible D gene (5 bases). The CDR3 covers 12 residues. CDR1 is MNHEY, CDR2 SVGAGI, per germline. Trimming stripped 6 bases from V and 3 bases from J, with 8 bases between. The CDR3 DNA follows: TGTGCCAGCAGGGTGACAGACACTGAAGCTTTCTTT. Translated: CASRVTDTEAFF.

A single count supports this clone. The V gene is TRBV5-4, the J gene TRBJ1-2, with 8 bases that match TRBD1. Germline loops: CDR1 SGHNT, CDR2 YYREEE (reference sequence). The CDR3 covers 16 residues. V shed 0 bases and J 7 bases; nucleotides not matched to a gene: 11. CDR3: CASSLESVRGQGGYTF. The CDR3 DNA follows: TGTGCCAGCAGCTTGGAATCGGTCAGGGGGCAAGGTGGCTACACCTTC.

The chain links TRBV18 to TRBJ1-5; D is ambiguous. The CDR3 is made up of 15 amino acids. The germline gives CDR1 KGHSH, CDR2 LQKENI. With 2 bases removed from V and 3 bases from J, the gap between germline ends came to 11 bases. The CDR3 nucleotides read TGTGCCAGCTCACCAACGAGGATCCTCAATCAGCCCCAGCATTTT. Its translation is CASSPTRILNQPQHF. Full variable domain (outside the CDR3, taken from reference TRBV18 and TRBJ1-5): NAGVMQNPRHLVRRRGQEARLRCSPMKGHSHVYWYRQLPEEGLKFMVYLQKENIIDESGMPKERFSAEFPKEGPSILRIQQVVRGDSAAYFCASSPTRILNQPQHFGDGTRLSIL.

Only one count was recorded for this clone. The CDR3 here is CASSLKGEDTQYF. The CDR3, as DNA: TGCGCCAGCAGCTTGAAGGGGGAAGATACGCAGTATTTT. This chain uses TRBV5-1 with TRBJ2-3; possibly TRBD1 for D (6 bases). V shed 1 base and J shed 5 bases, with 8 bases lying between them. The CDR3 consists of 13 residues. Germline V gene data show CDR1 as SGHRS and CDR2 as YFSETQ.

V and J are TRBV12-3 or TRBV12-4 and TRBJ1-1; D call uncertain. The CDR3 spans 13 residues. V was shortened by 3 bases and J by 5 bases, with 10 bases between the two germline ends. CDR3 nucleotides: TGTGCCAGCAGTTTTGGGTATCGGACTGAAGCTTTCTTT. Translating gives CASSFGYRTEAFF.

The rearrangement uses TRBV19 and TRBJ1-2; a possible D gene is TRBD1 (5 bases). This CDR3 comprises 13 residues. The V end lost 7 bases, the J end lost 3 bases, and 12 bases lay between the germline ends. Germline V gene lookup returns CDR1 LNHDA and CDR2 SQIVND (reference sequence). In nucleotides, the CDR3 is TGTGCCAGTAAGGACGCAGGGCACTATGGCTACACCTTC. Residues: CASKDAGHYGYTF.

The genes are TRBV2 and TRBJ1-1; D ambiguous. Germline assignment: CDR1 SNHLY and CDR2 FYNNEI. The ends were cut back, 5 bases at V and 0 bases at J, with 7 bases in the middle. The length of the CDR3 is 13 residues. Here the CDR3 DNA reads TGTGCCAGCAGTACGGGCATGAACACTGAAGCTTTCTTT. Amino acids: CASSTGMNTEAFF.

This sequence joins TRBV6-5 and TRBJ1-2, with D unresolved. This CDR3 comprises 12 residues. Germline V gene lookup returns CDR1 MNHEY and CDR2 SVGAGI. With 8 bases removed from V and 5 bases from J, the gap between germline ends came to 12 bases. This CDR3 is CASQGRRYGYTF. As DNA, the CDR3 is TGTGCCAGCCAAGGACGACGGTATGGCTACACCTTC.

The chain is built from TRBV19 and TRBJ1-2, with D possibly being TRBD1 (5 bases). CDR3 length equals 12 residues. V shed 3 bases and J shed 6 bases, with 8 bases lying between them. In germline, CDR1 is LNHDA, CDR2 SQIVND (reference sequence). The CDR3 DNA is TGTGCCAGTAGTATGGGGCTGAATGGCTACACCTTC. Translating it yields CASSMGLNGYTF.

This chain links TRBV11-2 with TRBJ2-5; no reliable D call. Trimming stripped 1 base from V and 5 bases from J, with 8 bases between. The CDR3 consists of 13 residues. The germline CDR1 and CDR2 sequences are SGHAT and FQNNGV. CDR3 sequence (DNA): TGTGCCAGCAGCTTAGGTAGGGCGGAGACCCAGTACTTC. Residues: CASSLGRAETQYF.

Comment on this clone: In the same sample, other DNA sequences code for this CDR3. The rearrangement uses TRBV7-9 and TRBJ1-1; D is uncertain. The CDR3 covers 12 residues. Per the germline V gene, CDR1 is SEHNR and CDR2 is FQNEAQ (reference sequence). Trimming left V 3 bases short and J 4 bases short, with 6 bases between. The CDR3 DNA is TGTGCCAGCAGCTTGGCAGCCACTGAAGCTTTCTTT. Translated: CASSLAATEAFF.

The chain joins TRBV6-1 to TRBJ1-6; 8 bases map to TRBD1. Unmatched junction bases numbered 4, after V lost 1 base and J lost 5 bases. The CDR3 has 16 residues. The germline gives CDR1 MNHNS, CDR2 SASEGT. The CDR3 region has the DNA TGTGCCAGCAGTGAAGGGGCAGGGGGCGATAATTCACCCCTCCACTTT. Its protein is CASSEGAGGDNSPLHF.

This clone has only a few counts. The chain uses TRBV29-1 and TRBJ1-1, with TRBD1 identical over 9 bases. This CDR3 region has 15 residues. V lost 3 bases to trimming and J lost 3 bases; unmatched junction nucleotides: 8. Germline CDR1 and CDR2: SQVTM and ANQGSEA. CDR3 sequence reads: CSVDLLDRGYTEAFF. The CDR3, as DNA: TGCAGCGTTGACCTCTTGGACAGGGGTTACACTGAAGCTTTCTTT.

The rearrangement joins TRBV27 to TRBJ2-1; 10 bases match TRBD1. V shed 5 bases, J shed 7 bases, and the junction held 8 bases outside the gene matches. This CDR3 region has 15 residues. The V gene's germline CDR1 is MNHEY and CDR2 SMNVEV (reference sequence). The CDR3 is CASSRRQGARNEQFF. Written as DNA, the CDR3 is TGTGCCAGCAGTCGACGACAGGGGGCGAGGAATGAGCAGTTCTTC.

This chain joins TRBV7-9 and TRBJ1-1, with TRBD1 matching over 10 bases. The CDR3 sequence is 13 residues long. The V gene's germline CDR1 is SEHNR and CDR2 FQNEAQ (reference sequence). J was trimmed by 5 bases and V by 8 bases; bases with no gene match: 5. CDR3 sequence: CASRDRGKTEAFF. The CDR3 nucleotides read TGTGCCAGCCGGGACAGGGGTAAGACTGAAGCTTTCTTT.

The rearrangement joins TRBV7-9 to TRBJ1-2, with TRBD1 as a possible D gene (5 bases). With 2 bases removed from V and 6 bases from J, the gap between germline ends came to 10 bases. The CDR3 is 13 amino acids. Germline V gene lookup returns CDR1 SEHNR and CDR2 FQNEAQ (reference sequence). The CDR3 nucleotides are TGTGCCAGCAGCTTACCAGGGTTGAATGGCTACACCTTC. Its protein is CASSLPGLNGYTF.

In its sample, this clone was seen a few times. The CDR3 sequence is CASSPLGDQPQHF. Written as DNA, the CDR3 is TGTGCCAGCAGCCCGTTGGGGGATCAGCCCCAGCATTTT. The gene calls are TRBV5-5 and TRBJ1-5, with TRBD1 as a possible D gene (5 bases). The CDR3 covers 13 residues. The germline gives CDR1 SGHKS, CDR2 YYEKEE (reference sequence). V lost 4 bases and J 5 bases, leaving 10 bases between the germline ends.

As concerns this clone: Sequence at one end of the junction differs from germline and may be a read error. Different DNA sequences within this sample yield the same CDR3. The rearrangement uses TRBV27 and TRBJ1-2; the D gene is possibly TRBD1 (6 bases). Per the germline V gene, CDR1 is MNHEY and CDR2 is SMNVEV (reference sequence). This CDR3 is built from 17 residues. Here the CDR3 reads CASSFASWGAPNYGYTF. The CDR3 nucleotides read TGTGCCAGCAGTTTCGCTTCCTGGGGGGCCCCTAATTATGGCTACACCTTC.

Only one count was recorded for this clone. This sequence joins TRBV14 and TRBJ2-7; D is tentatively TRBD1 or TRBD2 (5 bases each). The CDR3 loop spans 14 amino acids. V was pared by 4 bases and J by 4 bases, with 14 bases between. CDR1 SGHDN and CDR2 FVKESK come from the germline V gene. The CDR3 bases are TGTGCCAGCAGCCTATCCCTTTGGGGGTACGAGCAGTACTTC. This translates into CASSLSLWGYEQYF.

The rearrangement joins TRBV2 to TRBJ1-5, with D maybe TRBD1 (6 bases). V gave up 7 bases and J gave up 2 bases, with 12 bases separating them. The CDR3 sequence is 14 residues long. Germline lookup yields CDR1 SNHLY and CDR2 FYNNEI. CDR3 DNA: TGTGCCAGCAATCCGGGACACGGCAATCAGCCCCAGCATTTT. It encodes CASNPGHGNQPQHF.

The chain recombines TRBV7-9 with TRBJ1-1; 8 positions match TRBD1. Germline-derived CDR1 and CDR2 are SEHNR and FQNEAQ (reference sequence). The CDR3 sequence is 13 residues long. The ends lost 3 bases at V and 4 bases at J; junction bases unmatched: 1. This chain's CDR3 is CASSFDRGTEAFF. CDR3 sequence (DNA): TGTGCCAGCAGCTTCGACAGGGGCACTGAAGCTTTCTTT.

The chain couples TRBV6-5 to TRBJ2-7; D is unclear. This CDR3 region has 12 residues. V lost 9 bases and J 0 bases, leaving 9 bases between the germline ends. Germline CDR1 is MNHEY and CDR2 is SVGAGI. The chain's CDR3 is CASTSISYEQYF. The CDR3 nucleotides read TGTGCCAGTACTTCAATCTCCTACGAGCAGTACTTC.

The count of this clone is one. The chain is built from TRBV25-1 and TRBJ1-1, with unresolved D. The germline gives CDR1 MGHDK, CDR2 SYGVNS. The CDR3 has 12 residues. Trimming pared 1 base from V and 8 bases from J, leaving 8 bases between. This chain's CDR3 is CASSEFGREAFF. The CDR3 DNA reads TGTGCCAGCAGTGAATTTGGCAGGGAAGCTTTCTTT.

The V call is TRBV6-5, the J call TRBJ1-1; a weak D match, TRBD1 (6 bases). V shed 6 bases and J shed 9 bases, with 14 bases lying between them. Germline CDR1 MNHEY, CDR2 SVGAGI. The CDR3 consists of 12 residues. In DNA, the CDR3 is TGTGCCAGCAGCTCGTTGGACAGCCAAGCTTTCTTT. This translates into CASSSLDSQAFF.

Here the CDR3 DNA reads TGTGCCAGCGGGCGCGGGAGCTCCTACAATGAGCAGTTCTTC. It yields the protein CASGRGSSYNEQFF. This sequence joins TRBV27 and TRBJ2-1, with 7 bases fitting TRBD2. The CDR3 length is 14 residues. J lost 0 bases, V lost 8 bases, and 4 bases had no gene match. Germline values: CDR1 MNHEY, CDR2 SMNVEV (reference sequence).

The chain has TRBV5-1 and TRBJ2-5; TRBD1 agrees at 7 bases. The germline V gene has CDR1 SGHRS and CDR2 YFSETQ. This CDR3 is built from 14 residues. J was trimmed by 5 bases and V by 0 bases; bases with no gene match: 4. The CDR3 DNA sequence: TGCGCCAGCAGCTTGGGTACAGGGGAGGAGACCCAGTACTTC. Translating gives CASSLGTGEETQYF.